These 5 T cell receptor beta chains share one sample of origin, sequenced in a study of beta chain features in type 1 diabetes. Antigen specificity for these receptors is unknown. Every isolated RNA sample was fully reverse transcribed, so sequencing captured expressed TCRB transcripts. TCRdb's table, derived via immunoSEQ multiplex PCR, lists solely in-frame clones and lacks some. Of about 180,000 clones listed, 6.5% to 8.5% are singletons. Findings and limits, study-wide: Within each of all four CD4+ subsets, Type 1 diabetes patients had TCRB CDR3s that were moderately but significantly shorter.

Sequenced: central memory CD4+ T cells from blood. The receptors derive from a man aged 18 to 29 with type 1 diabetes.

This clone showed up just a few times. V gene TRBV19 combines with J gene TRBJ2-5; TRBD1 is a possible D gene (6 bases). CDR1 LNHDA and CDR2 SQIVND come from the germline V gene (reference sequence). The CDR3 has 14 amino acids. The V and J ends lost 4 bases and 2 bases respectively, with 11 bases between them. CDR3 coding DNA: TGTGCCAGTAGTACCTTAGACAGGCAAGAGACCCAGTACTTC. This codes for CASSTLDRQETQYF.

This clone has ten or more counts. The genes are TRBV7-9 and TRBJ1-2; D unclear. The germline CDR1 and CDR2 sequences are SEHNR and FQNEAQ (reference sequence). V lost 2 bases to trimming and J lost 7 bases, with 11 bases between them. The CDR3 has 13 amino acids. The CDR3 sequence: CASSLSNLIGYTF. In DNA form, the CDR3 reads TGTGCCAGCAGCTTAAGCAATCTTATTGGCTACACCTTC.

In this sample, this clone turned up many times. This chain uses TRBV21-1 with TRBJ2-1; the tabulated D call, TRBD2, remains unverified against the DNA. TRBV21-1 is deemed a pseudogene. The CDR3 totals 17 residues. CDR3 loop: CASSKGGVSDTYNEQFF. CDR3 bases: TGTGCCAGCAGCAAAGGTGGCGTTAGCGACACATACAATGAGCAGTTCTTC.

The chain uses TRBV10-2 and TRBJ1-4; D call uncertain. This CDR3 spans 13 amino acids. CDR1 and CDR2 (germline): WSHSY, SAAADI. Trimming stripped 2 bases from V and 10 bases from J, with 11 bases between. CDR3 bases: TGCGCCAGCAGTGAGCAGGATTCTGGAAAACTGTTTTTT. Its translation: CASSEQDSGKLFF.

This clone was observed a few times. The CDR3 loop is CSVDRGAGAFF. CDR3 nucleotide sequence: TGCAGCGTTGACCGTGGTGCCGGAGCTTTCTTT. The J gene is TRBJ1-1, the V gene TRBV29-1; D is unresolved. The CDR3 is made up of 11 amino acids. Germline V gene data show CDR1 as SQVTM and CDR2 as ANQGSEA. V was cut by 3 bases and J by 10 bases, with 12 bases left in between.